The rows below give T cell receptor beta chains drawn from one sample of a study of T cells in Graves' hyperthyroidism and ophthalmopathy. TCRdb processed the multiplex PCR reads anew with MiXCR; each CDR3 protein has one entry. The repertoire holds 280,000 or so distinct CDR3 sequences, with 15% as singletons. Sequenced material: blood. Receptor source: a woman between 50 and 59 years old with Graves' hyperthyroidism that later progressed to Graves' ophthalmopathy. Each CDR3 is given with its conserved first and last residue. Each record gives: D gene, J gene, V gene, clone size, CDR3 DNA, CDR3 protein. A D gene is named only where the DNA matches it firmly. Size is stated for part of the rows, as once, few or many counts, or as a class when the clone is expanded.

NA,TRBJ1-2,TRBV28,many,TGTGCCAGCGCTACCCCAGGGGACGGCTACACCTTC,CASATPGDGYTF
NA,TRBJ2-3,TRBV20-1,many,TGCAGTGCCGCAGACCAACTAGAGGGTGCAGATACGCAGTATTTT,CSAADQLEGADTQYF
NA,TRBJ1-1,TRBV4-1,NA,TGCGCCAGCCGCGGGGGGAACACTGAAGCTTCCTTT,CASRGGNTEASF
TRBD1,TRBJ1-4,TRBV6-1,NA,TGTGCCAGCAGCCCTCGTGGACAGGGGGCCACAACTAATGAAAAACTGTTTTTT,CASSPRGQGATTNEKLFF
TRBD1,TRBJ2-5,TRBV10-1,NA,TGCGCCAGCAGTCCGACAGGGGCTTTACAAGAGACCCAGTACTTC,CASSPTGALQETQYF
NA,TRBJ2-1,TRBV25-1,NA,TGTGCCAGCAGTGAATGGAAAGACAATGAGCAGTTCTTC,CASSEWKDNEQFF
NA,TRBJ2-7,TRBV6-1,few,TGTGCCAGCAGTGAACTAGCGATCTACGAGCAGTACTTC,CASSELAIYEQYF
NA,TRBJ1-2,TRBV18,few,TGTGCCAGCTCACCCCCGGGGAGCAGAGCTAACTATGGCTACACCTTC,CASSPPGSRANYGYTF
TRBD1,TRBJ1-1,TRBV19,NA,TGTGCCAGTAGCGACAGGGGGAACACTGAAGCTCTCTTT,CASSDRGNTEALF
NA,TRBJ1-4,TRBV12-3/TRBV12-4,many,TGTGCCAGCAGTTTAGCGCCTCCAGGGGTGGGGGAAAAACTGTTTTTT,CASSLAPPGVGEKLFF
NA,TRBJ1-5,TRBV30,many,TGTGCCTGGGGGGGGAGGGGGACACCTAATCAGCCCCAGCATTTT,CAWGGRGTPNQPQHF
TRBD2,TRBJ2-1,TRBV24-1,many,TGTGCCACCAGTGACCCGACTAGCGGGGAGAGCAGTGAGCAGTTCTTC,CATSDPTSGESSEQFF
TRBD1,TRBJ1-2,TRBV5-1,many,TGCGCCAGCAGCTCAACGAACAGACAGGGAGGGAGACCCAACTATGGCTACACCTTC,CASSSTNRQGGRPNYGYTF